This entry features one TCR beta chain sequence. What it recognizes is unknown. Profiled with immunoSEQ multiplex PCR; TCRdb holds only in-frame clones, not every one. Of around 110,000 clones in the sample, about nine tenths were seen once. The data derive from a study of T cell responses to AZD1222 COVID-19 vaccine. J gave up 8 bases and V 5 bases, and 2 bases lay outside the gene matches. Per germline, CDR1 PRHDT and CDR2 FYEKMQ (reference sequence). The CDR3 has 12 amino acids. General study results and limits: Nearly half of spike-specific TCRs reportedly target unmutated variant regions.

The chain recombines TRBV13 with TRBJ2-1; 8 bases agree with TRBD1. This specimen was peripheral blood, taken 28 days after the second AZD1222 dose. This TCR came from an adult who received the AZD1222 COVID-19 vaccine. CDR3 protein: CASSLGQDEQFF. As DNA, the CDR3 is TGTGCCAGCAGCCTGGGACAGGATGAGCAGTTCTTC.